The following is a TCR beta chain sequence with its context. This clonotype was picked up many times. Its binding antigen is unknown. No quality values exist for individual bases; no much larger clone is one base distant. TCR libraries for sorted subsets were made from approximately 960,000 sorted CD4+ or CD8+ T cells. Peripheral blood was subjected to Ficoll-Hypaque density gradient centrifugation to isolate PBMCs, which were then cryopreserved in liquid nitrogen. Paired sorted CD4+ and CD8+ subsets came from healthy controls, HAM/TSP patients and MS patients. cDNA was synthesized by template-switch 5'RACE using a primer carrying a 10-nucleotide random unique molecular identifier by which each TCR transcript was tagged. Each sequencing run produced over 170 million TCR-beta sequences covering 15-18 subjects. The RNeasy kit was used to extract total RNA. The KAPA Real-time Library Amplification kit was used to amplify TCR-beta VDJ regions with primers for the TCR constant region and the 5'RACE anchor. Sample indexes and Illumina adaptors were added in a first PCR, and a second PCR then increased library yield. After Ampure bead purification, the roughly 650 bp TCR product was size-selected on a 2% E-gel SizeSelection system. Before pooling, libraries had their quality checked on a Bioanalyzer, their concentration measured with Qubit, and their quantity determined with the Kapa Library Quantification kit. Paired-end 2 x 150 bp sequencing of the libraries was performed on an Illumina HiSeq 2500. To increase sequence diversity, about 23-30% phiX was spiked into each library pool. Per the authors' processing: The quality-filtered reads were processed with the UMI-based MiGEC pipeline, whose error correction step removed more than 85% of the raw TCR sequences. VDJ genes were aligned to IMGT germline references, and each clonotype was defined by a unique CDR3 amino acid sequence together with V-J genes. Clonal expansion, Shannon diversity and CDR3 relatedness (CalcPairwiseDistances, ClusterSamples) were evaluated with VDJtools, and phylogenetic trees were built with CLCbio workbench. A clone was classed as expanded if it had 8 or more unique UMIs, a cutoff based on coefficient-of-variation modelling across technical triplicates. The public reads were run again by TCRdb, first through fastp at Q25 and then through MiXCR, and only productive beta chains were kept. Rows are unified per CDR3 protein, each entry keeping the most common DNA and genes. The V and J calls come from TCRdb's annotation, not from the publication. The sample table holds 30,000 to 45,000 distinct CDR3 sequences, of which around a tenth were seen once. Just under 4% of the sample is in the top ten clones.

The data are from a study of neurological immune-mediated disorders (dated by TCRdb to between 2017 and 2020). Regarding the research as a whole: Peripheral blood TCR-beta repertoires from HTLV-I-associated myelopathy (HAM/TSP) patients, multiple sclerosis patients and healthy controls were compared by UMI-based sequencing. The cohort comprised roughly 69 subjects: 14 HAM/TSP patients, around 34 multiple sclerosis patients and 20 or so healthy controls. Longitudinal samples, technical triplicates and paired sorted CD4+ and CD8+ T-cell subsets, alongside PBMC samples, were included among the approximately 110 TCR-beta libraries.

Results and caveats for the whole study, not just this receptor: TCR clonal expansion was greatest in HAM/TSP patients and smallest in MS patients, who ranked below even healthy controls. Expanded clones from different subjects shared no identical CDR3 amino acid sequences, which suggests that TCR-beta repertoires were private in all groups.

Germline trimming amounts to 1 base on V and 7 bases on J, with 7 as the count of junction bases outside the gene matches. The CDR3 runs 16 amino acids, cysteine and phenylalanine included. Of all the DNA, just the CDR3 is kept, 48 bases in frame from base 1. The CDR1 and CDR2 encoded by the germline V gene are MGHRA and YSYEKL. This receptor was taken from a woman younger than 45 with HTLV-1-associated myelopathy (HAM/TSP). The chain joins TRBV4-1 to TRBJ1-4; TRBD1 matches 9 bases in the middle. The material sequenced was CD4+ T cells from blood. The CDR3 region reads CASSQARTGVSEKLFF. The DNA sequence follows: TGCGCCAGCAGCCAAGCAAGGACAGGGGTTTCTGAAAAACTGTTTTTT.